The 25 T cell receptor beta chains given below trace back to one sample, sequenced in a study of long-term antiretroviral therapy in people with HIV. The assay, immunoSEQ v3.0, was run at survey level. The repertoire was sequenced with immunoSEQ multiplex PCR; TCRdb's copy has only in-frame clones and lacks some. The table includes just over 35,000 clones, about 93% detected once. The sequences come from unsorted PBMCs, collected 4.1 years after starting antiretroviral therapy. The receptor source for this set is a woman aged 50 to 60 with HIV.

V is TRBV4-1 and J is TRBJ2-1, with unresolved D. Trimming stripped 6 bases from V and 6 bases from J, with 9 bases between. Germline lookup yields CDR1 MGHRA and CDR2 YSYEKL. This CDR3 is 12 amino acids long. The CDR3 is CASSRWTNEQFF. CDR3 DNA sequence: TGCGCCAGCAGTCGGTGGACCAATGAGCAGTTCTTC.

The chain is built from TRBV19 and TRBJ2-4; weak D call: TRBD1 (5 bases). The CDR3 is 18 amino acids. Germline V CDR1 and CDR2: LNHDA, SQIVND (reference sequence). The V end was cut by 0 bases, the J end by 0 bases, with 15 bases between. CDR3 DNA: TGTGCCAGTAGTATAGATAGTAACAGGCAGCTAGCCAAAAACATTCAGTACTTC. Its translation: CASSIDSNRQLAKNIQYF.

The J gene is TRBJ2-1, the V gene TRBV29-1, with 14 positions matching TRBD2. This CDR3 has 17 residues. The germline V gene has CDR1 SQVTM and CDR2 ANQGSEA. V trimming: 0 bases; J trimming: 6 bases; junction bases outside the gene matches: 7. This CDR3 is CSVEDPLTSGGANEQFF. As DNA, the CDR3 is TGCAGCGTTGAAGATCCCCTGACTAGCGGGGGGGCCAATGAGCAGTTCTTC.

This clone appeared once. The V and J genes are TRBV30 and TRBJ2-7; D uncertain. V lost 0 bases and J lost 5, with 5 bases in between. Looked up from germline, CDR1 is GTSNPN and CDR2 is SVGIG (reference sequence). This CDR3 has 11 amino acids. CDR3 DNA sequence: TGTGCCTGGAGTGTACTGAACGAGCAGTACTTC. Its protein product is CAWSVLNEQYF.

The V and J genes are TRBV7-8 and TRBJ2-7; the match to TRBD2 covers 8 bases. There are 18 residues in the CDR3. The germline gives CDR1 SGHVS, CDR2 FQNEAQ. Unmatched junction bases numbered 16, after V lost 6 bases and J lost 0 bases. CDR3: CASSFLTGLAGTSYEQYF. The DNA of the CDR3 is TGTGCCAGCAGTTTTCTTACTGGGCTAGCGGGTACCTCCTACGAGCAGTACTTC.

The J gene is TRBJ1-2, the V gene TRBV4-1, with D perhaps matching TRBD1 (6 bases). Trimming cost V 1 base and J 4 bases, with 13 bases left between them. The germline gives CDR1 MGHRA, CDR2 YSYEKL. The CDR3 consists of 15 residues. CDR3 DNA sequence: TGCGCCAGCAGCCAAGGGGCAGGGGCGTCCTATGGCTACACCTTC. Encoded protein: CASSQGAGASYGYTF.

The genes are TRBV11-3 and TRBJ2-1; D might be TRBD2 (6 bases). The V end lost 4 bases, the J end lost 3 bases, and 7 bases lay between the germline ends. This CDR3 has 13 residues. Per germline, CDR1 SGHNT and CDR2 YENEEA. Here the CDR3 DNA reads TGTGCCAGCAGCTCGGGAGTCTACAATGAGCAGTTCTTC. It specifies CASSSGVYNEQFF.

DNA for the CDR3: TGTGCCAGCAGCCACCCGAGGGGGCGGTATGAAAAACTGTTTTTT. Residues: CASSHPRGRYEKLFF. V usage is TRBV7-9 and J usage is TRBJ1-4; 7 nucleotides agree with TRBD1. The V and J ends lost 5 bases and 6 bases, in that order; junction bases with no gene match: 9. The CDR3 is 15 residues long. CDR1 and CDR2 from the germline V gene are SEHNR and FQNEAQ (reference sequence).

The chain couples TRBV10-3 to TRBJ1-1; D is unresolved. This CDR3 comprises 14 residues. Germline lookup yields CDR1 ENHRY and CDR2 SYGVKD. V was clipped by 7 bases and J by 4 bases, with 16 bases between them. CDR3 nucleotide sequence: TGTGCCATCACCCTCCGGGAGGACGGCACTGAAGCTTTCTTT. Translating gives CAITLREDGTEAFF.

In nucleotides, the CDR3 is TGTGCCAGCAGCTTAGGCGGGGGGGCGAAAGAGACCCAGTACTTC. Its translation is CASSLGGGAKETQYF. The V and J genes are TRBV13 and TRBJ2-5, with 8 bases identical to TRBD2. The CDR3 contains 15 residues. Germline lookup yields CDR1 PRHDT and CDR2 FYEKMQ (reference sequence). V was clipped by 0 bases and J by 3 bases; unmatched bases: 3.

This chain links TRBV18 with TRBJ1-1, with TRBD1 matching over 8 bases. J was trimmed by 3 bases and V by 2 bases; bases with no gene match: 5. The germline gives CDR1 KGHSH, CDR2 LQKENI. This CDR3 contains 15 residues. CDR3: CASSPETGVDTEAFF. In DNA form, the CDR3 reads TGTGCCAGCTCACCAGAGACAGGGGTGGACACTGAAGCTTTCTTT.

The rearrangement links TRBV7-9 to TRBJ2-7, with TRBD1 identical over 9 bases. Germline V lookup: CDR1 SEHNR, CDR2 FQNEAQ (reference sequence). The CDR3 totals 16 residues. V trimming: 3 bases; J trimming: 2 bases; junction bases outside the gene matches: 8. CDR3 sequence: CASSFLRDREPYEQYF. As DNA, the CDR3 is TGTGCCAGCAGCTTTCTCCGGGACAGGGAACCCTACGAGCAGTACTTC.

In DNA form, the CDR3 reads TGTGCCAGCAGCAGATGGACAGCAGCTCTAAATGAGCAGTTCTTC. As protein: CASSRWTAALNEQFF. The chain uses TRBV5-4 and TRBJ2-1; D may be TRBD1 (6 bases). Trimming left V 4 bases short and J 7 bases short, with 18 bases between. The germline gives CDR1 SGHNT, CDR2 YYREEE (reference sequence). The CDR3 is 15 residues long. Full variable domain (rest looked up from reference TRBV5-4 and TRBJ2-1): ETGVTQSPTHLIKTRGQQVTLRCSSQSGHNTVSWYQQALGQGPQFIFQYYREEENGRGNFPPRFSGLQFPNYSSELNVNALELDDSALYLCASSRWTAALNEQFFGPGTRLTVL.

The chain employs TRBV4-2 and TRBJ2-7, with D perhaps assigned TRBD1 or TRBD2 (5 bases each). The CDR3 totals 15 residues. The ends were cut back, 0 bases at V and 6 bases at J, with 15 bases in the middle. The V gene's germline CDR1 is LGHNA and CDR2 YNFKEQ. CDR3 in amino acids: CASSQDQGAFIEQYF. The CDR3, as DNA: TGTGCCAGCAGCCAAGACCAGGGAGCGTTTATCGAGCAGTACTTC.

The chain uses TRBV6-5 and TRBJ2-7; the match to TRBD2 covers 7 bases. The CDR3 is 13 amino acids. From germline, CDR1 is MNHEY and CDR2 SVGAGI. Trimming took 7 bases from V and 6 from J; bases not matched to a gene: 9. The DNA for the CDR3 is TGTGCCAGCACTTCTCAGGGAGGGCGCGAGCAGTACTTC. This translates into CASTSQGGREQYF.

This chain uses TRBV9 with TRBJ2-5, with 12 bases matching TRBD1. The CDR3 loop spans 14 amino acids. Per germline, CDR1 SGDLS and CDR2 YYNGEE. J was trimmed by 5 bases and V by 6 bases; bases with no gene match: 5. Written as DNA, the CDR3 is TGTGCCAGCACCCCTGGGACAGGGGGCGAGACCCAGTACTTC. Protein sequence: CASTPGTGGETQYF. The full variable domain, its missing parts supplied by reference TRBV9 and TRBJ2-5, is DSGVTQTPKHLITATGQRVTLRCSPRSGDLSVYWYQQSLDQGLQFLIQYYNGEERAKGNILERFSAQQFPDLHSELNLSSLELGDSALYFCASTPGTGGETQYFGPGTRLLVL.

This clone was seen only once. V is TRBV29-1 and J is TRBJ2-5, with a weak D call TRBD1 (5 bases). CDR3 length equals 12 residues. Per the germline V gene, CDR1 is SQVTM and CDR2 is ANQGSEA. Deletions cut 2 bases from V and 4 bases from J, with 8 bases between. CDR3 loop: CSVEQGRETQYF. The DNA for the CDR3 is TGCAGCGTTGAACAGGGCCGAGAGACCCAGTACTTC.

This chain joins TRBV7-2 and TRBJ2-3, with 9 bases identical to TRBD2. Germline CDR1 reads SGHTA; CDR2 reads FQGNSA. The CDR3 contains 13 residues. J gave up 6 bases and V 6 bases, and 4 bases lay outside the gene matches. CDR3 nucleotide sequence: TGTGCCAGCAGGGCTAGCGGGACGGATACGCAGTATTTT. It encodes CASRASGTDTQYF.

J is TRBJ1-5 and V is TRBV18, with 9 bases lining up with TRBD1. Looked up from germline, CDR1 is KGHSH and CDR2 is LQKENI. The junction had 3 bases not matched to a gene; V was cut back by 4 bases and J by 5 bases. The CDR3 is 14 amino acids. The DNA for the CDR3 is TGTGCCAGCTCACTACGACAGGGGGATCAGCCCCAGCATTTT. It encodes CASSLRQGDQPQHF.

The J gene is TRBJ2-1, the V gene TRBV5-6; D not resolved. This CDR3 contains 15 residues. Germline lookup yields CDR1 SGHDT and CDR2 YYEEEE. V was cut by 0 bases and J by 0 bases, with 7 bases left in between. CDR3 protein: CASSLGFSSYNEQFF. CDR3 DNA sequence: TGTGCCAGCAGCTTGGGCTTTAGCTCCTACAATGAGCAGTTCTTC.

This chain joins TRBV30 and TRBJ1-5, with D tentatively TRBD1 (5 bases). Germline-derived CDR1 and CDR2 are GTSNPN and SVGIG (reference sequence). V was pared by 0 bases and J by 3 bases, with 12 bases between. This CDR3 has 15 residues. For the CDR3, the DNA is TGTGCCTGGAGTGTGGGGGGTCGGGACAATCAGCCCCAGCATTTT. Amino acid sequence: CAWSVGGRDNQPQHF.

In the case of this clone: A read error may account for a junction end that differs from germline. This rearrangement joins TRBV5-6 to TRBJ1-5; D is unresolved. This CDR3 region has 15 residues. CDR1 SGHDT and CDR2 YYEEEE come from the germline V gene. CDR3 region: CASSLSGIGNQPQHF. CDR3 DNA sequence: TGTGCCAGTAGCTTGAGTGGGATCGGCAATCAGCCCCAGCATTTT.

This chain joins TRBV15 and TRBJ1-1; possibly TRBD1 for D (5 bases). The length of the CDR3 is 14 residues. Germline lookup yields CDR1 LNHNV and CDR2 YYDKDF (reference sequence). V lost 1 base and J lost 0, with 6 bases in between. Here the CDR3 reads CATSRGQMNTEAFF. The CDR3, as DNA: TGTGCCACCAGCAGAGGACAGATGAACACTGAAGCTTTCTTT.

A single count supports this clone. The rearrangement uses TRBV6-1 and TRBJ1-5; D is possibly TRBD1 (6 bases). Trimming removed 6 bases at V and 2 bases at J, with 11 bases between. Germline V gene lookup returns CDR1 MNHNS and CDR2 SASEGT. CDR3 size: 14 residues. The CDR3 spells CASSQSGGNQPQHF. The CDR3, as DNA: TGTGCCAGCAGCCAATCAGGGGGCAATCAGCCCCAGCATTTT.

This clone was picked up one time. The V gene is TRBV5-1, the J gene TRBJ1-4, with D uncertain. V was pared by 4 bases and J by 2 bases, with 6 bases between. This CDR3 has 13 amino acids. Germline V gives CDR1 SGHRS, CDR2 YFSETQ. The DNA of the CDR3 is TGCGCCAGCAGCCTGCGGACTAATGAAAAACTGTTTTTT. It codes for CASSLRTNEKLFF.